The next 22 T cell receptor beta chains were all read from a single sample in a study of T cell responses to AZD1222 COVID-19 vaccine. TCRdb's copy holds only in-frame clones and misses some; the assay was immunoSEQ multiplex PCR. Counted here are about 180,000 clones, roughly nine tenths occurring once; the ten biggest clones make up 1.5% to 2%. The starting material was peripheral blood, obtained on day 0 of AZD1222 vaccination. The source of these receptors is an adult in good health.

The V gene is TRBV5-8, the J gene TRBJ1-5, with a weak D call TRBD1 (5 bases). Germline V gene sequence: CDR1 SGHTS, CDR2 YDEGEE. There are 15 residues in the CDR3. V was trimmed by 3 bases and J by 0 bases, leaving 10 bases between them. This CDR3 reads CASSSGGYSNQPQHF. CDR3 DNA: TGTGCCAGCAGCTCCGGGGGTTATAGCAATCAGCCCCAGCATTTT.

The chain employs TRBV30 and TRBJ2-5; weak D call: TRBD1 (5 bases). Trimming took off 1 base at V and 7 bases at J, with 10 bases between the two ends. Germline V gene lookup returns CDR1 GTSNPN and CDR2 SVGIG (reference sequence). The CDR3 has 12 amino acids. The CDR3 region has the DNA TGTGCCTGGAGTGGGGGCCCTGGGACCCAGTACTTC. The encoded protein is CAWSGGPGTQYF. Combining the CDR3 with reference TRBV30 and TRBJ2-5 gives the whole variable domain SQTIHQWPATLVQPVGSPLSLECTVEGTSNPNLYWYRQAAGRGLQLLFYSVGIGQISSEVPQNLSASRPQDRQFILSSKKLLLSDSGFYLCAWSGGPGTQYFGPGTRLLVL.

In DNA form, the CDR3 reads TGTGCCAGTAGCACATCGGGGACAGGGTTCTACGAGCAGTACTTC. It codes for CASSTSGTGFYEQYF. The chain carries TRBV28 and TRBJ2-7; 9 nucleotides line up with TRBD1. Trimming took 9 bases from V and 3 from J; bases not matched to a gene: 12. There are 15 residues in the CDR3. The germline V gene encodes CDR1 MDHEN and CDR2 SYDVKM.

The chain employs TRBV5-1 and TRBJ1-3; no firm D call. Between the trimmed V and J ends, which lost 0 bases and 4 bases, there was a span of 8 bases. CDR1 is SGHRS, CDR2 YFSETQ, per germline. This CDR3 region has 14 residues. CDR3 residues: CASSLDPEGNTIYF. As DNA, the CDR3 is TGCGCCAGCAGCTTGGATCCCGAGGGAAACACCATATATTTT.

The chain employs TRBV7-3 and TRBJ2-3, with D unresolved. V was trimmed by 3 bases and J by 0 bases, leaving 10 bases between them. From germline, CDR1 is SGHTA and CDR2 FQGTGA. The CDR3 has 15 amino acids. In DNA form, the CDR3 reads TGTGCCAGCAGCTTGACTGGGGTGAGCACAGATACGCAGTATTTT. Its protein is CASSLTGVSTDTQYF.

V is TRBV7-3 and J is TRBJ2-1; 10 bases align to TRBD2. Unmatched junction bases numbered 2, after V lost 4 bases and J lost 8 bases. Per germline, CDR1 SGHTA and CDR2 FQGTGA. The CDR3 is made up of 13 amino acids. The CDR3 DNA reads TGTGCCAGCAGCTCTAGCGGGGGCTATGAGCAGTTCTTC. This codes for CASSSSGGYEQFF.

J is TRBJ2-3 and V is TRBV12-5; 9 bases match TRBD2. The CDR3 length is 17 residues. Trimming took 0 bases from V and 2 from J; bases not matched to a gene: 6. The V gene's germline CDR1 is LGHNT and CDR2 FRNRAP. The CDR3 DNA is TGTGCTAGTGGTTTGGTGGGGCTAGCGGGGAACACAGATACGCAGTATTTT. It translates to CASGLVGLAGNTDTQYF.

The rearrangement uses TRBV6-5 and TRBJ1-4, with 8 bases identical to TRBD1. Trimming cost V 6 bases and J 8 bases; bases outside gene matches: 11. Germline CDR1 and CDR2: MNHEY and SVGAGI. The CDR3 runs 15 residues. The CDR3 nucleotides are TGTGCCAGCAGACCCGGACAGGGAATGACCGAAAAACTGTTTTTT. Translating it yields CASRPGQGMTEKLFF.

The table lists this clone with a count of one. The chain carries TRBV14 and TRBJ1-2; unclear D gene. Trimming took 2 bases from V and 8 from J, leaving 9 bases between them. Germline V gene data show CDR1 as SGHDN and CDR2 as FVKESK. The CDR3 has 12 amino acids. The CDR3 is CASSQSLGGYTF. The DNA of the CDR3 is TGTGCCAGCAGCCAATCTCTCGGGGGCTACACCTTC.

CDR3 nucleotide sequence: TGTGCCAGCTCACCACCTGCGTCCGTGTACCAAGAGACCCAGTACTTC. Its protein is CASSPPASVYQETQYF. The chain links TRBV18 to TRBJ2-5; D unclear. Germline CDR1 and CDR2: KGHSH and LQKENI. This CDR3 comprises 16 residues. The V end was cut by 0 bases, the J end by 0 bases, with 11 bases between.

The chain recombines TRBV5-8 with TRBJ1-4; the D is unclear. The CDR3 has 13 amino acids. Germline V gene data show CDR1 as SGHTS and CDR2 as YDEGEE. Trimming removed 4 bases from V and 8 bases from J, with 12 bases in between. This CDR3 reads CASSAWPGEKLFF. The DNA for the CDR3 is TGTGCCAGCAGCGCCTGGCCGGGAGAAAAACTGTTTTTT.

CDR3 nucleotides: TGTGCCAGCAGGCTCGCGGGTCATGCTTTCTTT. This encodes CASRLAGHAFF. This chain joins TRBV2 and TRBJ1-1, with D hard to call. Germline CDR1 reads SNHLY; CDR2 reads FYNNEI. The CDR3 covers 11 residues. Trimming cost V 6 bases and J 11 bases, with 13 bases left between them.

The rearrangement links TRBV7-3 to TRBJ2-1; possible D gene TRBD2, 6 bases. The CDR3 loop spans 15 amino acids. Per the germline V gene, CDR1 is SGHTA and CDR2 is FQGTGA. The V and J ends lost 5 bases and 1 base respectively, with 12 bases between them. CDR3 DNA sequence: TGTGCCAGCAGCCCATCTAGCGTTTCCTACAATGAGCAGTTCTTC. It specifies CASSPSSVSYNEQFF.

This CDR3 is CASSLVQRDSGELFF. CDR3 nucleotides: TGCGCCAGCAGCTTGGTACAGCGGGACTCCGGGGAGCTGTTTTTT. The chain combines TRBV5-1 with TRBJ2-2; TRBD2 matches 7 bases. Germline lookup yields CDR1 SGHRS and CDR2 YFSETQ. The CDR3 has 15 residues. Germline trimming cut 0 bases from V and 6 bases from J; bases unmatched to any gene: 5.

This clone was detected once. The V and J genes are TRBV5-5 and TRBJ2-1; 13 bases line up with TRBD2. The CDR3 totals 20 residues. Germline CDR1 reads SGHKS; CDR2 reads YYEKEE (reference sequence). V dropped 0 bases and J dropped 0; count of bases not matched to a gene: 9. CDR3 nucleotides: TGTGCCAGCAGCTTGGCTCCCAGACTAGCGGGAGGCCGCTCCTACAATGAGCAGTTCTTC. Translated: CASSLAPRLAGGRSYNEQFF.

The chain combines TRBV7-9 with TRBJ1-2, with TRBD1 matching 9 bases. V was pared by 5 bases and J by 8 bases, with 12 bases of the junction left unmatched. The length of the CDR3 is 15 residues. The germline gives CDR1 SEHNR, CDR2 FQNEAQ (reference sequence). The CDR3 DNA reads as TGTGCCAGCAGCCAGTCGGGACAGGGATTTCGGGGCTACACCTTC. Residues: CASSQSGQGFRGYTF.

The rearrangement joins TRBV3-1 (or the pseudogene TRBV3-2) to TRBJ1-1; 9 positions agree with TRBD1. V was clipped by 3 bases and J by 0 bases; unmatched bases: 5. This CDR3 comprises 16 residues. Germline lookup yields CDR1 LGHDT and CDR2 YNNKEL (reference sequence). The CDR3 sequence is CASSHTDRGMNTEAFF. CDR3 sequence (DNA): TGTGCCAGCAGCCATACAGACAGGGGGATGAACACTGAAGCTTTCTTT.

V is TRBV19 and J is TRBJ1-5, with a possible D match to TRBD1 (5 bases). CDR3 length: 17 residues. Germline loops: CDR1 LNHDA, CDR2 SQIVND (reference sequence). V shed 3 bases and J shed 10 bases, with 25 bases lying between them. In DNA form, the CDR3 reads TGTGCCAGTAGTATGTATCAAGGGGCGGTGGGGAGTCAACCCCAGCATTTT. It specifies CASSMYQGAVGSQPQHF. Using reference TRBV19 and TRBJ1-5 for the parts outside the CDR3, the full variable domain is DGGITQSPKYLFRKEGQNVTLSCEQNLNHDAMYWYRQDPGQGLRLIYYSQIVNDFQKGDIAEGYSVSREKKESFPLTVTSAQKNPTAFYLCASSMYQGAVGSQPQHFGDGTRLSIL.

V usage is TRBV5-1 and J usage is TRBJ2-5; 11 nucleotides line up with TRBD2. The CDR3 consists of 16 residues. Germline loops: CDR1 SGHRS, CDR2 YFSETQ. J lost 2 bases, V lost 7 bases, and 10 bases had no gene match. DNA of the CDR3: TGCGCCAGCGGCTACGGGACTAGCGGACTACAAGAGACCCAGTACTTC. This encodes CASGYGTSGLQETQYF.

J is TRBJ1-2 and V is TRBV7-3; no definite D call. This CDR3 has 13 residues. V lost 6 bases and J lost 4, with 12 bases in between. The V gene's germline CDR1 is SGHTA and CDR2 FQGTGA. The DNA of the CDR3 is TGTGCCAGCAGTTCCCCCTTAGGCTATGGCTACACCTTC. Translating gives CASSSPLGYGYTF.

V usage is TRBV2 and J usage is TRBJ1-1, with 7 positions matching TRBD1. Germline V gene data show CDR1 as SNHLY and CDR2 as FYNNEI. Unmatched junction bases numbered 10, after V lost 6 bases and J lost 3 bases. CDR3 length: 15 residues. The CDR3 DNA reads TGTGCCAGCAGCGACAGGGATCGGGGCGACACTGAAGCTTTCTTT. Protein product: CASSDRDRGDTEAFF.

The J gene is TRBJ2-6, the V gene TRBV19; 7 bases align to TRBD1. With 7 bases clipped from V and 4 bases from J, the junction kept 7 bases outside the gene matches. This CDR3 comprises 15 residues. Germline-derived CDR1 and CDR2 are LNHDA and SQIVND (reference sequence). The CDR3 bases are TGTGCCAGTACCCGCAGGGGGTCCGGGGCCAACGTCCTGACTTTC. It yields the protein CASTRRGSGANVLTF.